This T cell receptor beta chain appears in the sequencing data of a study of blood T cell repertoires in COVID-19. The length of the CDR3 is 16 residues. Germline V gene lookup returns CDR1 LGHNA and CDR2 YNFKEQ. With V trimmed by 4 bases and J by 6 bases, 10 bases remained unmatched. Produced via immunoSEQ multiplex PCR; TCRdb's table is partial and in-frame only. This sample has 110,000 or so clones; more than 60% occur once, and the top ten carry roughly 6.2%. The TCR originated in a man in his 70s with acute or convalescent COVID-19. The source material was peripheral blood. This sequence joins TRBV4-2 and TRBJ2-1; 9 nucleotides line up with TRBD1. The CDR3 DNA reads as TGTGCCAGCAGCCGCCGAAGGGGACAGGGTGGCAATGAGCAGTTCTTC. This translates into CASSRRRGQGGNEQFF.